These 17 T cell receptor beta chains originate from one sample sequenced in a study of blood T cell repertoires in COVID-19 (dated by TCRdb to 2018 to 2021). The library was made by the immunoSEQ multiplex PCR assay. The clones in this table, taken by TCRdb from immuneACCESS, are in-frame only. Not every clone is retained; where verified, under half of the shortfall comes from an unresolved V gene, and the cause of the rest is unknown. In this sample the table shows hundreds of thousands of clones, 87% of which occur a single time. Around 2.2% of the sample is taken by the ten largest. The sequencing sample was made of peripheral blood. These receptors originate from a woman aged 50 to 65 who had recovered from COVID-19.

This chain links TRBV7-2 with TRBJ1-5, with D unresolved. This CDR3 region has 14 residues. Germline assignment: CDR1 SGHTA and CDR2 FQGNSA. The V gene lost 1 base and the J gene lost 4 bases, with 8 bases spanning the gap. In DNA form, the CDR3 reads TGTGCCAGCAGCTTAGATCCCGGGAATCAGCCCCAGCATTTT. Amino acids: CASSLDPGNQPQHF.

CDR3 DNA sequence: TGCGCCAGCAGCAGGACTCGAACTGAAGCTTTCTTT. It translates to CASSRTRTEAFF. This chain uses TRBV4-1 with TRBJ1-1; D not certain. The V and J ends lost 5 bases and 5 bases respectively, with 9 bases between them. This CDR3 has 12 amino acids. Per germline, CDR1 MGHRA and CDR2 YSYEKL.

In its sample, this clone was seen once. This sample also contains other DNA sequences that code for the same CDR3. The chain employs TRBV9 and TRBJ2-1, with TRBD2 matching over 10 bases. The CDR3 has 16 residues. Germline CDR1 SGDLS, CDR2 YYNGEE. The trim removed 0 bases at V and 7 bases at J, leaving 7 bases unmatched. The CDR3 DNA follows: TGTGCCAGCAGCGTAGCGGGGCTAGCGGGAGTGAATGAGCAGTTCTTC. This gives the protein CASSVAGLAGVNEQFF.

This clone was seen more than once but under ten times. This rearrangement joins TRBV28 to TRBJ2-7; the match to TRBD2 covers 10 bases. V gave up 3 bases and J gave up 2 bases; unmatched junction bases: 4. This CDR3 has 15 amino acids. Per germline, CDR1 MDHEN and CDR2 SYDVKM. CDR3 bases: TGTGCCAGCAGTTTCAGGACTAGCGGTACCTACGAGCAGTACTTC. It translates to CASSFRTSGTYEQYF.

This rearrangement joins TRBV28 to TRBJ1-1; tentatively, D is TRBD1 (5 bases). Germline CDR1 and CDR2: MDHEN and SYDVKM. The V end lost 3 bases, the J end lost 3 bases, and 11 bases lay between the germline ends. The CDR3 loop spans 14 amino acids. The CDR3 nucleotides read TGTGCCAGCAGTTTGGAGGGGACCTACACTGAAGCTTTCTTT. Translated: CASSLEGTYTEAFF.

This CDR3 reads CASNDSGTGIGEQYF. The CDR3 DNA follows: TGTGCCAGCAATGATTCCGGGACAGGGATCGGGGAGCAGTACTTC. The chain is built from TRBV28 and TRBJ2-7; 9 positions agree with TRBD1. The V gene's germline CDR1 is MDHEN and CDR2 SYDVKM. The CDR3 sequence is 15 residues long. The ends lost 7 bases at V and 7 bases at J; junction bases unmatched: 14.

The rearrangement links TRBV6-5 to TRBJ1-1; 8 nucleotides match TRBD1. The V segment lost 0 bases and the J segment 3 bases; nucleotides outside the gene matches: 3. Germline lookup yields CDR1 MNHEY and CDR2 SVGAGI. This CDR3 has 15 residues. CDR3 nucleotides: TGTGCCAGCAGTTACTCGACACAGGGGGACACTGAAGCTTTCTTT. Its translation is CASSYSTQGDTEAFF.

V and J are TRBV7-2 and TRBJ2-2; the D gene is possibly TRBD1 (5 bases). The CDR3 extends over 16 amino acids. Germline values: CDR1 SGHTA, CDR2 FQGNSA. Trimming shortened V by 8 bases and J by 0 bases, and 16 bases separated the two germline ends. As DNA, the CDR3 is TGTGCCAGCTCCCGCCAGGGCAGGGCGAACACCGGGGAGCTGTTTTTT. The encoded protein is CASSRQGRANTGELFF.

The chain joins TRBV5-1 to TRBJ1-1; the match to TRBD1 covers 7 bases. The length of the CDR3 is 14 residues. Trimming took 4 bases from V and 3 from J; bases not matched to a gene: 6. Germline CDR1 reads SGHRS; CDR2 reads YFSETQ. The CDR3 here is CASSRLGQDTEAFF. For the CDR3, the DNA is TGCGCCAGCAGCCGGTTAGGACAGGACACTGAAGCTTTCTTT. The full variable domain, rest sourced from reference TRBV5-1 and TRBJ1-1, is KAGVTQTPRYLIKTRGQQVTLSCSPISGHRSVSWYQQTPGQGLQFLFEYFSETQRNKGNFPGRFSGRQFSNSRSEMNVSTLELGDSALYLCASSRLGQDTEAFFGQGTRLTVV.

CDR3 coding DNA: TGTGCCAGCACTCCGGCTGGGACTAGCGCAGCCTACGAGCAGTACTTC. This sequence encodes CASTPAGTSAAYEQYF. V and J are TRBV28 and TRBJ2-7, with TRBD2 matching over 10 bases. Trimming took 7 bases from V and 2 from J; bases not matched to a gene: 11. There are 16 residues in the CDR3. The germline V gene encodes CDR1 MDHEN and CDR2 SYDVKM.

This rearrangement joins TRBV9 to TRBJ2-7; D unresolved. The germline V and J ends were trimmed by 0 bases and 5 bases, with 18 bases remaining between them. The CDR3 length is 16 residues. Germline lookup yields CDR1 SGDLS and CDR2 YYNGEE. CDR3 bases: TGTGCCAGCAGCGTAGGAGGTCGCAGATGGCAAGACGAGCAGTACTTC. Protein sequence: CASSVGGRRWQDEQYF.

The chain recombines TRBV24-1 with TRBJ2-2, with TRBD1 identical over 11 bases. CDR1 and CDR2 (germline): KGHDR, SFDVKD. This CDR3 has 17 amino acids. Trimming at V came to 3 bases and at J to 4 bases, leaving 6 bases not matched to a gene. This CDR3 is CATSDPLGTGGTGELFF. The DNA of the CDR3 is TGTGCCACCAGTGATCCTCTTGGGACAGGGGGCACCGGGGAGCTGTTTTTT.

This chain joins TRBV4-1 and TRBJ2-3; TRBD1 matches at 10 bases. Germline V lookup: CDR1 MGHRA, CDR2 YSYEKL. CDR3 length: 16 amino acids. With V trimmed by 3 bases and J by 4 bases, 7 bases remained unmatched. The CDR3 loop reads CASSHSPGQGPDTQYF. For the CDR3, the DNA is TGCGCCAGCAGCCATTCTCCGGGACAGGGGCCAGATACGCAGTATTTT.

J is TRBJ2-7 and V is TRBV11-2; 9 nucleotides match TRBD1. This CDR3 comprises 13 residues. CDR1 and CDR2 from the germline V gene are SGHAT and FQNNGV. With V trimmed by 4 bases and J by 6 bases, 4 bases remained unmatched. The CDR3 DNA reads TGTGCCAGCAGCTCCGACAGGGGGGGCGAGCAGTACTTC. It translates to CASSSDRGGEQYF. Variable domain in full (rest from reference TRBV11-2 and TRBJ2-7): EAGVAQSPRYKIIEKRQSVAFWCNPISGHATLYWYQQILGQGPKLLIQFQNNGVVDDSQLPKDRFSAERLKGVDSTLKIQPAKLEDSAVYLCASSSDRGGEQYFGPGTRLTVT.

This sequence joins TRBV15 and TRBJ1-2, with 10 bases lining up with TRBD1. The CDR3 extends over 14 amino acids. V lost 0 bases to trimming and J lost 8 bases; unmatched junction nucleotides: 3. CDR1 and CDR2 from the germline V gene are LNHNV and YYDKDF (reference sequence). This chain's CDR3 is CATSRDDRGQGYTF. CDR3 nucleotide sequence: TGTGCCACCAGCAGAGACGACAGGGGGCAAGGCTACACCTTC. The complete variable domain, with remaining parts taken from reference TRBV15 and TRBJ1-2, reads DAMVIQNPRYQVTQFGKPVTLSCSQTLNHNVMYWYQQKSSQAPKLLFHYYDKDFNNEADTPDNFQSRRPNTSFCFLDIRSPGLGDTAMYLCATSRDDRGQGYTFGSGTRLTVV.

The rearrangement links TRBV6-1 to TRBJ2-2; 16 nucleotides match TRBD2. After removal of 3 bases from V and 4 bases from J, the junction contained 11 bases not matched to a gene. This CDR3 region has 20 residues. CDR1 and CDR2 (germline): MNHNS, SASEGT. The CDR3 spells CASSDQGTSGGARGTGELFF. The CDR3 DNA follows: TGTGCCAGCAGTGACCAAGGGACTAGCGGGGGGGCCCGGGGCACCGGGGAGCTGTTTTTT.

In DNA form, the CDR3 reads TGTGCCAGCAGCTTACGGGGGGGAAACTATGGCTACACCTTC. The encoded protein is CASSLRGGNYGYTF. This sequence joins TRBV7-2 and TRBJ1-2; perhaps TRBD1 as D (5 bases). The germline CDR1 and CDR2 sequences are SGHTA and FQGNSA. This CDR3 is built from 14 residues. Trimming took off 2 bases at V and 2 bases at J, with 9 bases between the two ends.